The TCR beta chain described here comes from a study of cytomegalovirus exposure and HLA in healthy donors. Study information: A previous analysis identified 100 million or so unique TCR beta sequences derived from around 180 million T cells. The study, taken as a whole, reports: Some V segments, TRBV6-2 and TRBV6-3 among them, were indistinguishable and were therefore excluded. Common viral pathogens were later found to be apparently linked to several of the most significant clusters. For TCR beta chains, V- and J-gene trimming was later linked to a missense DCLRE1C variant.

CDR3 length: 13 residues. Per the germline V gene, CDR1 is SGHKS and CDR2 is YYEKEE (reference sequence). Losses at the gene ends were 3 bases for V and 2 bases for J; bases not matched to a gene: 2. The PCR had 60 Vbeta and 13 Jbeta primers. The data were produced by immunoSEQ multiplex PCR, yet TCRdb's version contains in-frame clones alone and is incomplete. The repertoire has fewer than 200,000 clones, approximately 81% of them found once; the top ten carry about 1.5%. As for this clone: Its antigen is not known.

Source material: PBMCs. This receptor was obtained from a male donor in good health and CMV-seronegative. The chain joins TRBV5-5 to TRBJ2-7, with TRBD1 matching over 7 bases. In DNA, the CDR3 is TGTGCCAGCAGCTGGACAGGTACCTACGAGCAGTACTTC. Protein: CASSWTGTYEQYF. The entire variable domain, with the rest obtained from reference TRBV5-5 and TRBJ2-7, is as follows: DAGVTQSPTHLIKTRGQQVTLRCSPISGHKSVSWYQQVLGQGPQFIFQYYEKEERGRGNFPDRFSARQFPNYSSELNVNALLLGDSALYLCASSWTGTYEQYFGPGTRLTVT.